A single sample is the source of the 18 T cell receptor beta chains below, sequenced in a study of early stage breast cancer tumors. The data were produced by immunoSEQ multiplex PCR, yet TCRdb's version contains in-frame clones alone and is incomplete. Here the sample spans about 2,500 clones, roughly 65% being singletons. Sequencing used normal breast tissue next to the tumor. These receptors were collected from a person in their fifties with breast cancer.

This clone was recorded a few times. This chain joins TRBV2 and TRBJ2-3; D possibly corresponds to TRBD1 (6 bases). Germline lookup yields CDR1 SNHLY and CDR2 FYNNEI. Trimming pared 9 bases from V and 6 bases from J, leaving 10 bases between. The CDR3 is 11 residues long. CDR3 in amino acids: CARGGSDTQYF. The CDR3 nucleotides read TGTGCCAGAGGGGGTTCTGATACGCAGTATTTT.

This clone has more than one count but fewer than ten. The J gene is TRBJ1-1, the V gene TRBV7-9; 7 bases fit TRBD1. V lost 2 bases, J lost 5 bases, and 8 bases stayed unmatched. Germline lookup yields CDR1 SEHNR and CDR2 FQNEAQ (reference sequence). CDR3 length: 15 amino acids. The DNA for the CDR3 is TGTGCCAGCAGCTTAATAGACAGGGAATCGACTGAAGCTTTCTTT. It yields the protein CASSLIDRESTEAFF.

This clone was seen a handful of times. The chain uses TRBV19 and TRBJ2-1, with 11 bases aligning to TRBD2. From germline, CDR1 is LNHDA and CDR2 SQIVND (reference sequence). This CDR3 region has 17 residues. J was trimmed by 8 bases and V by 5 bases; bases with no gene match: 14. CDR3 nucleotides: TGTGCCAGTAGTTCCCGACTAGCGGGATCGTCCCATCATGAGCAGTTCTTC. Translation: CASSSRLAGSSHHEQFF.

There are a few counts of this clone. The V and J genes are TRBV2 and TRBJ1-1; 10 positions match TRBD1. CDR3 length equals 14 residues. The germline V gene encodes CDR1 SNHLY and CDR2 FYNNEI. V was pared by 5 bases and J by 4 bases, with 4 bases of the junction left unmatched. CDR3 nucleotide sequence: TGTGCCAGCAGTTCGGACAGGGGGAGCACTGAAGCTTTCTTT. Translated: CASSSDRGSTEAFF.

CDR3 in amino acids: CASSYSNRGQGVAFF. DNA of the CDR3: TGTGCCAGCAGTTACTCCAACAGGGGGCAGGGGGTAGCTTTCTTT. The chain employs TRBV6-5 and TRBJ1-1, with 9 bases identical to TRBD1. The trim removed 0 bases at V and 10 bases at J, leaving 9 bases unmatched. The CDR3 length is 15 residues. Germline lookup yields CDR1 MNHEY and CDR2 SVGAGI.

The chain has TRBV27 and TRBJ2-7, with a possible D match to TRBD1 (8 bases). V shed 5 bases and J shed 4 bases, with 18 bases lying between them. Germline loops: CDR1 MNHEY, CDR2 SMNVEV (reference sequence). There are 15 residues in the CDR3. The CDR3 loop reads CASSEQGGREYEQYF. CDR3 DNA: TGTGCCAGCAGTGAACAGGGGGGGAGGGAATACGAGCAGTACTTC.

The chain couples TRBV18 to TRBJ2-2; 8 bases map to TRBD1. This CDR3 comprises 15 residues. Germline CDR1 reads KGHSH; CDR2 reads LQKENI. V shed 4 bases and J 6 bases; nucleotides not matched to a gene: 7. For the CDR3, the DNA is TGTGCCAGCTCACGAGGACAGGGAAGTCCCGGGGAGCTGTTTTTT. This encodes CASSRGQGSPGELFF.

J is TRBJ2-2 and V is TRBV29-1; the D is unclear. The V gene's germline CDR1 is SQVTM and CDR2 ANQGSEA. V was trimmed by 7 bases and J by 0 bases, leaving 9 bases between them. The CDR3 spans 13 residues. CDR3 region: CSGQVSNTGELFF. The CDR3 DNA reads TGCAGCGGGCAAGTTTCGAACACCGGGGAGCTGTTTTTT.

The genes are TRBV6-1 and TRBJ2-7; D might be TRBD1 (6 bases). Germline lookup yields CDR1 MNHNS and CDR2 SASEGT. Trimming pared 3 bases from V and 4 bases from J, leaving 10 bases between. The CDR3 contains 13 residues. CDR3 bases: TGTGCCAGCAGTGATGGGGGCTGGTACGAGCAGTACTTC. Encoded protein: CASSDGGWYEQYF.

This chain links TRBV7-9 with TRBJ2-3, with D possibly matching TRBD1 (6 bases). Looked up from germline, CDR1 is SEHNR and CDR2 is FQNEAQ (reference sequence). The CDR3 extends over 16 amino acids. Trimming left V 5 bases short and J 4 bases short, with 19 bases between. The CDR3 sequence is CASSLLLTGNPDTQYF. The CDR3 coding sequence is TGTGCCAGCAGCCTCCTCCTCACAGGGAACCCAGATACGCAGTATTTT.

J is TRBJ1-6 and V is TRBV6-4, with D unclear. V dropped 4 bases and J dropped 7 bases, with 14 bases sitting between them. This CDR3 is 15 amino acids long. Per the germline V gene, CDR1 is MRHNA and CDR2 is SNTAGT. The DNA of the CDR3 is TGTGCCAGCAGTGTTGGGCTGGGCGGAAATTCACCCCTCCACTTT. Protein product: CASSVGLGGNSPLHF.

This sequence joins TRBV4-1 and TRBJ2-5; unclear D gene. This CDR3 has 15 residues. The ends were cut back, 1 base at V and 1 base at J, with 10 bases in the middle. Germline CDR1 MGHRA, CDR2 YSYEKL. CDR3 residues: CASSQVGAVQETQYF. CDR3 nucleotides: TGCGCCAGCAGCCAAGTGGGTGCGGTCCAAGAGACCCAGTACTTC.

The rearrangement links TRBV5-1 to TRBJ2-3; TRBD2 matches at 14 bases. The CDR3 is made up of 17 amino acids. V lost 0 bases and J lost 4; bases outside the gene matches: 4. From germline, CDR1 is SGHRS and CDR2 YFSETQ. This chain's CDR3 is CASSLATTSGGADTQYF. The CDR3 DNA is TGCGCCAGCAGCTTGGCCACGACTAGCGGGGGGGCAGATACGCAGTATTTT.

This chain uses TRBV6-6 with TRBJ1-4; 7 positions match TRBD1. Germline V gene sequence: CDR1 MNHNY, CDR2 SVGAGI (reference sequence). Germline trimming cut 5 bases from V and 7 bases from J; bases unmatched to any gene: 10. The CDR3 loop spans 15 amino acids. The CDR3 loop reads CASSNWGRGGEKLFF. For the CDR3, the DNA is TGTGCCAGCAGTAACTGGGGCAGGGGGGGTGAAAAACTGTTTTTT.

This clone appeared a few times. This chain uses TRBV30 with TRBJ2-7, with D possibly being TRBD1 or TRBD2 (5 bases each). CDR3 length equals 14 residues. Germline CDR1 is GTSNPN and CDR2 is SVGIG (reference sequence). The V and J ends lost 8 bases and 2 bases respectively, with 19 bases between them. CDR3 in DNA: TGTGCCGGAACTGGGGGAGCTCTACCCTACGAGCAGTACTTC. This encodes CAGTGGALPYEQYF.

This clone was counted only a few times. The chain employs TRBV13 and TRBJ2-7; no definite D call. CDR1 is PRHDT, CDR2 FYEKMQ, per germline (reference sequence). Trimming pared 2 bases from V and 2 bases from J, leaving 10 bases between. CDR3 length: 14 amino acids. CDR3 amino acids: CASSLRVTPYEQYF. CDR3 nucleotide sequence: TGTGCCAGCAGCTTAAGGGTCACCCCCTACGAGCAGTACTTC.

The chain links TRBV2 to TRBJ2-2, with D uncertain. In germline, CDR1 is SNHLY, CDR2 FYNNEI. The CDR3 length is 14 residues. V shed 7 bases and J shed 5 bases, with 14 bases lying between them. The CDR3 sequence is CASTQRGVTGELFF. The CDR3 DNA sequence: TGTGCCAGCACTCAACGTGGGGTGACCGGGGAGCTGTTTTTT.

V usage is TRBV5-1 and J usage is TRBJ2-7; 9 nucleotides align to TRBD1. The germline V gene encodes CDR1 SGHRS and CDR2 YFSETQ. With 7 bases clipped from V and 4 bases from J, the junction kept 15 bases outside the gene matches. The CDR3 consists of 16 residues. CDR3 amino acids: CASSEEGQGGGYEQYF. The CDR3 DNA sequence: TGCGCCAGCTCCGAAGAGGGACAGGGAGGGGGTTACGAGCAGTACTTC.